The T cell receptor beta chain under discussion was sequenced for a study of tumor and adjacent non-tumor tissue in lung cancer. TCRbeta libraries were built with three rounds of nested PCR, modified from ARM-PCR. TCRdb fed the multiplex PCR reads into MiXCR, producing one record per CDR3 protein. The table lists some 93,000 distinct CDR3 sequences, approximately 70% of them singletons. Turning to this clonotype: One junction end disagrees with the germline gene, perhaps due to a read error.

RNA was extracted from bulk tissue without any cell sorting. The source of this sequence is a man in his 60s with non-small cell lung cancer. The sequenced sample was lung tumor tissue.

In DNA, the CDR3 is TGTACCAGCAGCGGTAACACAGATACTCAGTATTTT. Protein sequence: CTSSGNTDTQYF. The chain combines TRBV5-6 with TRBJ2-3, with TRBD2 as a possible D gene (5 bases). Germline loops: CDR1 SGHDT, CDR2 YYEEEE. The CDR3 spans 12 residues.